This T cell receptor beta chain was sequenced during a study of blood T cell repertoires in COVID-19. CDR3 length equals 16 residues. Trimming cost V 1 base and J 2 bases, with 11 bases left between them. Germline lookup yields CDR1 SGHTA and CDR2 FQGNSA. This clone was counted a single time. Libraries were prepared by immunoSEQ multiplex PCR; TCRdb keeps only in-frame clonotypes and omits some of them. The sample shows 150,000 to 200,000 clones, about four fifths of them seen only once. Sequencing used peripheral blood. This chain uses TRBV7-2 with TRBJ2-2; D uncertain. This TCR came from a man aged 55-75 years with active or convalescent COVID-19. Here the CDR3 DNA reads TGTGCCAGCAGCTTAGTCATACTTTTAAACACCGGGGAGCTGTTTTTT. Its translation: CASSLVILLNTGELFF.